This T cell receptor (beta chain) was captured by sequencing in a study of long-term antiretroviral therapy in people with HIV. Participants living with HIV all received treatment in the United States. Investigators performed immunoSEQ version v3.0 at survey level. What sequencing targeted per sample was 40,000-50,000 T-cell genomes. The protocol was immunoSEQ multiplex PCR, while the TCRdb copy is restricted to in-frame clones and leaves out a portion. The sample includes about 34,000 clones, approximately 95% of them seen just once. In germline, CDR1 is LNHDA, CDR2 SQIVND (reference sequence). V trimming: 3 bases; J trimming: 6 bases; junction bases outside the gene matches: 7. The CDR3 extends over 15 amino acids.

This receptor was taken from a woman between 50 and 59 years old with HIV. V is TRBV19 and J is TRBJ2-3; TRBD2 matches 9 bases. The specimen was unsorted PBMCs, collected 5 to 5.5 years after starting antiretroviral therapy. The CDR3 DNA sequence: TGTGCCAGTAGTATTAGTATCCTAGCGGGGGATACGCAGTATTTT. This translates into CASSISILAGDTQYF.